The clone carrying this TCR beta chain showed up many times. The antigen is not known. This entry belongs to a study of Graves' ophthalmopathy and Graves' hyperthyroidism. Turning to the study itself: Peripheral blood sampling preceded any treatment and occurred at initial diagnosis.

In germline, CDR1 is DFQATT, CDR2 SNEGSKA (reference sequence). The CDR3 has 15 amino acids. The V gene lost 1 base and the J gene lost 6 bases, with 19 bases spanning the gap. As the template, RNA transcripts were used to amplify TCR beta CDR3 regions. After a first-round RT-PCR with HTBI primers, a second-round multiplex PCR was run. TCRdb itself ran the multiplex PCR reads through MiXCR, one entry per CDR3 protein. Counted here are approximately 460,000 distinct CDR3 sequences, roughly 14% occurring once; the ten biggest clones make up 8% to 10%. Study conclusions and caveats: A roughly 76% specificity and around 86% sensitivity were achieved by a 13-signature model that separated ophthalmopathy from stable hyperthyroidism. Blood repertoires reportedly contained most expanded thyroid clonotypes above 0.001 frequency.

This clonotype originated in a woman in her 30s with Graves' ophthalmopathy. Sequenced input: blood. The chain combines TRBV20-1 with TRBJ2-7, with a tentative D call TRBD1 (7 bases). The chain's CDR3 is CSARAGGTLPLEQYF. CDR3 bases: TGCAGTGCTAGAGCAGGGGGGACTCTACCCCTCGAGCAGTACTTC.